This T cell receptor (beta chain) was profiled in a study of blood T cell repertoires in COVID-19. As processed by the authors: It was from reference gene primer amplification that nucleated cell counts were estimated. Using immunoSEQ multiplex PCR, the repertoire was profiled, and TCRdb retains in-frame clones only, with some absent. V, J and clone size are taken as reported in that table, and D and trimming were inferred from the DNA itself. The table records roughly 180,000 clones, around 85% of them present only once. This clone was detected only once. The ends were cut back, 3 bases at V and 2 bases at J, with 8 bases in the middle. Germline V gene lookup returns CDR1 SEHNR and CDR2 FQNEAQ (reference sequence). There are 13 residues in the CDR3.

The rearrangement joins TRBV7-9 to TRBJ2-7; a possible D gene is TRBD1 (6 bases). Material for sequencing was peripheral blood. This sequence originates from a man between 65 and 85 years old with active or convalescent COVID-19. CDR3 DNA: TGTGCCAGCAGCTTTGGACAGACCTACGAGCAGTACTTC. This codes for CASSFGQTYEQYF. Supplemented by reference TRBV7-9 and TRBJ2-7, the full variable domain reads DTGVSQNPRHKITKRGQNVTFRCDPISEHNRLYWYRQTLGQGPEFLTYFQNEAQLEKSRLLSDRFSAERPKGSFSTLEIQRTEQGDSAMYLCASSFGQTYEQYFGPGTRLTVT.